This TCR beta chain originates from a study of breast tumors, draining lymph nodes, adjacent tissues. The study's findings and limits: Data fit most tumor T cells coming from lymph node, expanding in tumor. Compared with lymph nodes, tumors were less diverse; compared with nontumor tissue, more. Luminal-like breast cancer showed significantly higher tumor–nontumor repertoire similarity than basal-like.

TCRdb ran MiXCR on the multiplex PCR reads and lists one entry per CDR3 protein. This table holds some 120,000 distinct CDR3 sequences, 20% found once. Germline V gene lookup returns CDR1 SEHNR and CDR2 FQNEAQ (reference sequence). The V end was cut by 1 base, the J end by 6 bases, with 7 bases between. The CDR3 runs 13 residues. Breast cancer patients provided tissue from their axillary draining lymph nodes. The sample holds many counts of this clonotype. Its antigen is unknown. J is TRBJ2-1 and V is TRBV7-9; tentative D call: TRBD1 (5 bases). The specimen was axillary lymph node tissue. The clonotype comes from a female donor with breast cancer. Some clones in this sample may be carry-over from other donors' samples. DNA for the CDR3: TGTGCCAGCAGCTTAGTACAGGCCAATGAGCAGTTCTTC. Encoded protein: CASSLVQANEQFF. Drawing the rest from reference TRBV7-9 and TRBJ2-1, the complete variable domain is DTGVSQNPRHKITKRGQNVTFRCDPISEHNRLYWYRQTLGQGPEFLTYFQNEAQLEKSRLLSDRFSAERPKGSFSTLEIQRTEQGDSAMYLCASSLVQANEQFFGPGTRLTVL.